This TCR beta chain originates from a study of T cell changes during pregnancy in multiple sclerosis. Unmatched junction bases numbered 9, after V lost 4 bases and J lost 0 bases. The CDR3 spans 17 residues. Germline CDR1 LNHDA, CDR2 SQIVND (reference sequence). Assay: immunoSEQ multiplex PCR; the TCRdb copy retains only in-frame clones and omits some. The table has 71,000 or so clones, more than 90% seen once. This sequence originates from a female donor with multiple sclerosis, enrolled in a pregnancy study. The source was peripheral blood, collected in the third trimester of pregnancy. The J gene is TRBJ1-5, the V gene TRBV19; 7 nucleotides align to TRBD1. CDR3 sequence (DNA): TGTGCCAGTAGTAAGAGGGGGCGGCTTTATAGCAATCAGCCCCAGCATTTT. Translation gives CASSKRGRLYSNQPQHF.